Listed below are T cell receptor beta chains from one sample, sequenced in a study of high-grade serous ovarian cancer treatment subgroups. The assay was immunoSEQ multiplex PCR, and TCRdb's table has in-frame clones only and misses some. This sample carries about 280 clones, 70% to 90% of them seen once, and the ten largest clones take approximately 16%. Sequencing used tumor tissue. Receptor source: a human donor with high-grade serous ovarian cancer. Both conserved end residues are part of each CDR3. The order of the fields is V gene, D gene, clone size, J gene, CDR3 protein, CDR3 DNA. The D gene is left open where the match is weak. Size values are once, few and many counts, or a class for expanded clones, and some rows have none.

>TRBV7-8|NA|NA|TRBJ1-2
CASSLVGGAEAYTF
TGTGCCAGCAGCTTAGTCGGGGGTGCGGAGGCGTACACCTTC
>TRBV27|TRBD1|NA|TRBJ2-2
CASSLTTGEVGELFF
TGTGCCAGCAGTTTAACCACAGGGGAAGTCGGGGAGCTGTTTTTT
>TRBV7-9|TRBD1|few|TRBJ1-2
CASTAGTGGKGYTF
TGTGCCAGTACCGCCGGGACAGGGGGTAAAGGCTACACCTTC
>TRBV13|NA|hyperexpanded|TRBJ2-7
CASSLAGAHYEQYF
TGTGCCAGCAGCTTAGCAGGGGCCCACTACGAGCAGTACTTC
>TRBV28|NA|NA|TRBJ1-1
CASSPGLSNTEAFF
TGTGCCAGCAGTCCAGGCCTATCAAACACTGAAGCTTTCTTT
>TRBV19|NA|few|TRBJ1-1
CASSIPGVRTEAFF
TGTGCCAGTAGTATCCCGGGGGTAAGGACTGAAGCTTTCTTT
>TRBV30|NA|NA|TRBJ1-2
CARMGGYGYTF
TGTGCCCGGATGGGGGGCTATGGCTACACCTTC
>TRBV14|TRBD1|NA|TRBJ2-5
CASRGTGQETQYF
TGTGCCAGCAGAGGGACAGGGCAAGAGACCCAGTACTTC
>TRBV4-1|NA|once|TRBJ2-5
CASSRLEGAGETQYF
TGCGCCAGCAGCCGATTGGAGGGGGCAGGGGAGACCCAGTACTTC
>TRBV7-9|TRBD2|NA|TRBJ2-1
CASSPPLGGGRYNEQFF
TGTGCCAGCAGCCCCCCCCTTGGCGGGGGGAGATACAATGAGCAGTTCTTC
>TRBV5-4|TRBD1|NA|TRBJ1-2
CASSDRDRDYGYTF
TGTGCCAGCAGCGATCGAGACAGGGACTATGGCTACACCTTC
>TRBV20-1|NA|NA|TRBJ2-5
CSSPAQETQYF
TGCAGCTCCCCAGCCCAAGAGACCCAGTACTTC
>TRBV10-3|NA|NA|TRBJ2-5
CAISESGETQYF
TGTGCCATCAGTGAGTCGGGAGAGACCCAGTACTTC
>TRBV6-1|TRBD1|NA|TRBJ2-5
CASLPGQPQETQYF
TGTGCCAGCTTACCGGGACAGCCACAAGAGACCCAGTACTTC
>TRBV6-6|TRBD1|NA|TRBJ2-7
CASSYSSGQGPYEQYF
TGTGCCAGCAGTTACTCGTCGGGACAGGGCCCCTACGAGCAGTACTTC
>TRBV15|NA|NA|TRBJ1-5
CATSRDRSDSNQPQHF
TGTGCCACCAGCAGAGATCGGTCCGATAGCAATCAGCCCCAGCATTTT
>TRBV7-2|TRBD2|NA|TRBJ2-1
CASSRTSGVYNEQFF
TGTGCCAGCAGCCGAACTAGCGGAGTTTACAATGAGCAGTTCTTC
>TRBV6-5|NA|NA|TRBJ1-2
CASSQKGGGKEGYTF
TGTGCCAGCAGTCAGAAGGGAGGTGGTAAGGAGGGCTACACCTTC
>TRBV19|TRBD1|once|TRBJ2-7
CASSRNRDRGYEQYF
TGTGCCAGTAGTAGAAACCGGGACAGGGGCTACGAGCAGTACTTC
>TRBV6-1|NA|NA|TRBJ2-5
CATRESGQETQYF
TGTGCCACCCGGGAGTCCGGCCAAGAGACCCAGTACTTC
>TRBV6-4|TRBD2|NA|TRBJ2-2
CASRGLEDTGELFF
TGTGCCAGCAGAGGACTAGAGGACACCGGGGAGCTGTTTTTT
>TRBV6-1|TRBD2|NA|TRBJ2-7
CASSAGTSGSFLEQYF
TGTGCCAGCAGTGCCGGGACTAGCGGGAGTTTCCTCGAGCAGTACTTC
>TRBV25-1|TRBD1|NA|TRBJ2-5
CASSEDRGETQYF
TGTGCCAGCAGTGAGGACAGGGGGGAGACCCAGTACTTC
>TRBV6-1|TRBD1|NA|TRBJ1-1
CASARQGTDTEAFF
TGTGCCAGCGCCAGACAGGGTACGGACACTGAAGCTTTCTTT
>TRBV19|NA|NA|TRBJ1-2
CASSTPRVGSNNYGYTF
TGTGCCAGTAGTACTCCCCGGGTTGGATCTAATAACTATGGCTACACCTTC
>TRBV7-8|TRBD1|few|TRBJ1-4
CASSLRQGPVEKLFF
TGTGCCAGCAGCCTCAGACAGGGACCGGTAGAAAAACTGTTTTTT
>TRBV6-1|TRBD2|NA|TRBJ2-7
CASSAGTSGSFLEQYF
TGTGCCAGCAGTGCCGGGACTAGCGGGAGTTTCCTCGAGCAGTACTTC
>TRBV7-8|TRBD1|few|TRBJ1-5
CASSLLQGPDQPQHF
TGTGCCAGCAGCTTATTACAGGGGCCGGATCAGCCCCAGCATTTT
>TRBV2|TRBD1|NA|TRBJ2-2
CASSVRTGVRTGELFF
TGTGCCAGCAGTGTTCGGACAGGGGTGAGGACCGGGGAGCTGTTTTTT
>TRBV5-1|TRBD1|NA|TRBJ2-5
CASSLAGTEGETQYF
TGCGCCAGCAGCCTCGCCGGGACAGAGGGAGAGACCCAGTACTTC
>TRBV25-1|NA|NA|TRBJ2-3
CASSPPGDSDTQYF
TGTGCCAGCAGTCCCCCCGGGGATTCAGATACGCAGTATTTT
>TRBV19|TRBD2|NA|TRBJ2-3
CASSPYGLAVSTDTQYF
TGTGCCAGTAGTCCCTACGGACTAGCGGTTAGCACAGATACGCAGTATTTT
>TRBV5-1|NA|once|TRBJ1-2
CASSFQGIDYGYTF
TGCGCCAGCAGCTTCCAGGGTATAGACTATGGCTACACCTTC
>TRBV27|TRBD1|NA|TRBJ1-2
CASTSNRGFGYTF
TGTGCCAGCACCTCTAACAGGGGTTTTGGCTACACCTTC
>TRBV30|NA|hyperexpanded|TRBJ1-1
CAWSYRTYEAFF
TGTGCCTGGAGTTACAGGACCTATGAAGCTTTCTTT
>TRBV25-1|NA|NA|TRBJ1-1
CASTRGGRKAFF
TGTGCCAGCACTCGGGGGGGGCGCAAAGCTTTCTTT
>TRBV5-1|NA|NA|TRBJ2-7
CASSPIAGSYEQYF
TGCGCCAGCAGCCCAATCGCGGGCTCCTACGAGCAGTACTTC
>TRBV30|TRBD2|NA|TRBJ2-7
CAWSPAGGVSSYEQYF
TGTGCCTGGAGTCCAGCGGGAGGGGTGAGCTCCTACGAGCAGTACTTC
>TRBV2|NA|NA|TRBJ2-1
CASSRNRGDEQFF
TGTGCCAGCAGTCGAAATCGCGGTGATGAGCAGTTCTTC
>TRBV19|TRBD1|NA|TRBJ2-5
CASSSGQGYGQYF
TGTGCCAGTAGTTCGGGACAGGGGTATGGCCAGTACTTC
>TRBV6-4|NA|few|TRBJ2-3
CASSVGTSSTDTQYF
TGTGCCAGCAGTGTGGGAACCTCTAGCACAGATACGCAGTATTTT
>TRBV7-2|TRBD2|NA|TRBJ2-4
CASSLAFSGGVGAKNIQYF
TGTGCCAGCAGCTTAGCGTTTAGCGGGGGGGTTGGAGCCAAAAACATTCAGTACTTC
>TRBV7-8|TRBD2|NA|TRBJ2-1
CASSLEAGGTYNEQFF
TGTGCCAGCAGCTTAGAAGCGGGAGGAACCTACAATGAGCAGTTCTTC
>TRBV6-1|NA|NA|TRBJ2-2
CASRLNTGELFF
TGTGCCAGCAGGCTGAACACCGGGGAGCTGTTTTTT